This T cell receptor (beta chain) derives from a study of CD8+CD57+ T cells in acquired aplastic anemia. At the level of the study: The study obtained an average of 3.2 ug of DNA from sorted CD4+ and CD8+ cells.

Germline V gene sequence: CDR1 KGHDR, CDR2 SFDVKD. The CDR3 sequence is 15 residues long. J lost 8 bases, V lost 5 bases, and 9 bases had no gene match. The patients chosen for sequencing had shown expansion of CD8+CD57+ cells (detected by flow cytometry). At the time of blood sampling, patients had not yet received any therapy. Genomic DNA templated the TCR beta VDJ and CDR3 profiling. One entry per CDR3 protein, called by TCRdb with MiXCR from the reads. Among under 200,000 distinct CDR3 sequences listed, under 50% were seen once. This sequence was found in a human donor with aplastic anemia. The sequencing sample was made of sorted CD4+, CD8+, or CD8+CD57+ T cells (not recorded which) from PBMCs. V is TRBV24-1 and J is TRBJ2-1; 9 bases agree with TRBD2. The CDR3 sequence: CATSAASGILYEQFF. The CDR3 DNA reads TGTGCCACCAGTGCGGCTAGCGGGATTTTATATGAGCAGTTCTTC.